The 26 T cell receptor beta chains reported below all come from one sample, sequenced in a study of T-cell reconstitution after alpha-beta-depleted transplantation in children. Construction of the TCRbeta library involved unique molecular identifiers. TCRdb itself ran the PCR reads through MiXCR, one entry per CDR3 protein. The repertoire holds some 840,000 distinct CDR3 sequences, with approximately 15% as singletons. The material was PBMCs, mostly from graft donor cells, obtained 360 days after TCRalphabeta/CD19-depleted stem cell transplant. The receptors stem from a male patient younger than 18 who had a stem cell transplant for acute lymphoblastic leukemia, so the T cells may come from the graft donor.

This chain links TRBV7-9 with TRBJ2-2; D remains ambiguous. Germline CDR1 is SEHNR and CDR2 is FQNEAQ (reference sequence). Trimming shortened V by 4 bases and J by 8 bases, and 8 bases separated the two germline ends. This CDR3 spans 12 amino acids. The CDR3 sequence is CASSSSWGELFF. The CDR3 nucleotides are TGTGCCAGCAGCTCCTCGTGGGGGGAGCTGTTTTTT.

The V call is TRBV15, the J call TRBJ2-5, with D perhaps TRBD1 (5 bases). Trimming stripped 0 bases from V and 5 bases from J, with 7 bases between. Germline CDR1 is LNHNV and CDR2 is YYDKDF (reference sequence). The CDR3 is 13 amino acids. This CDR3 reads CATSRDRVETQYF. The CDR3 DNA follows: TGTGCCACCAGCAGAGACAGGGTGGAGACCCAGTACTTC.

The chain recombines TRBV5-1 with TRBJ1-2; 9 bases are a match to TRBD1. Germline V gene data show CDR1 as SGHRS and CDR2 as YFSETQ. J gave up 2 bases and V 0 bases, and 2 bases lay outside the gene matches. The CDR3 totals 15 residues. The CDR3 is CASSLDGQGNYGYTF. In DNA form, the CDR3 reads TGCGCCAGCAGCTTGGATGGACAGGGGAACTATGGCTACACCTTC. The variable domain in full, with the rest retrieved from reference TRBV5-1 and TRBJ1-2, is KAGVTQTPRYLIKTRGQQVTLSCSPISGHRSVSWYQQTPGQGLQFLFEYFSETQRNKGNFPGRFSGRQFSNSRSEMNVSTLELGDSALYLCASSLDGQGNYGYTFGSGTRLTVV.

J is TRBJ2-4 and V is TRBV5-1; TRBD2 might be the D (5 bases). Per the germline V gene, CDR1 is SGHRS and CDR2 is YFSETQ. The CDR3 length is 16 residues. Deletions cut 0 bases from V and 0 bases from J, with 10 bases between. The CDR3 sequence is CASSLETGLAKNIQYF. The DNA for the CDR3 is TGCGCCAGCAGCTTGGAGACGGGGTTAGCCAAAAACATTCAGTACTTC.

This clonotype was counted between two and nine times. The chain employs TRBV3-1 and TRBJ1-2; no firm D call. Germline V CDR1 and CDR2: LGHDT, YNNKEL (reference sequence). V was clipped by 0 bases and J by 6 bases, with 11 bases between them. CDR3 length: 14 amino acids. The DNA for the CDR3 is TGTGCCAGCAGCCAAGATCCCCAGGAAGATGGCTACACCTTC. Protein sequence: CASSQDPQEDGYTF. Full variable domain (missing parts from reference TRBV3-1 and TRBJ1-2): DTAVSQTPKYLVTQMGNDKSIKCEQNLGHDTMYWYKQDSKKFLKIMFSYNNKELIINETVPNRFSPKSPDKAHLNLHINSLELGDSAVYFCASSQDPQEDGYTFGSGTRLTVV.

This clonotype has just a few counts. The V and J genes are TRBV5-1 and TRBJ2-3; 10 positions agree with TRBD2. J was trimmed by 2 bases and V by 0 bases; bases with no gene match: 15. Germline loops: CDR1 SGHRS, CDR2 YFSETQ. The CDR3 runs 20 residues. Here the CDR3 reads CASSLAFSGRRSFDTDTQYF. The CDR3 nucleotides read TGCGCCAGCAGCTTGGCCTTTAGCGGGAGGAGAAGTTTCGACACAGATACGCAGTATTTT.

There are a few counts of this clonotype. The V gene is TRBV5-1, the J gene TRBJ2-1; no clear D. Germline V gives CDR1 SGHRS, CDR2 YFSETQ. V gave up 0 bases and J gave up 1 base, with 8 bases separating them. The CDR3 contains 15 residues. CDR3 DNA sequence: TGCGCCAGCAGCTTGGATAACGGTTCCTACAATGAGCAGTTCTTC. Translated: CASSLDNGSYNEQFF. Looking up the rest from reference TRBV5-1 and TRBJ2-1 gives the full variable domain: KAGVTQTPRYLIKTRGQQVTLSCSPISGHRSVSWYQQTPGQGLQFLFEYFSETQRNKGNFPGRFSGRQFSNSRSEMNVSTLELGDSALYLCASSLDNGSYNEQFFGPGTRLTVL.

This clonotype has just a few counts. The V and J genes are TRBV6-5 and TRBJ2-5; D gene uncertain. CDR1 is MNHEY and CDR2 is SVGAGI in the germline V gene. With 0 bases removed from V and 1 base from J, the gap between germline ends came to 9 bases. This CDR3 contains 15 residues. The CDR3 loop is CASSYSGSFQETQYF. The CDR3 DNA sequence: TGTGCCAGCAGTTACTCGGGGTCTTTCCAAGAGACCCAGTACTTC.

The V gene is TRBV6-1, the J gene TRBJ1-3, with 7 bases identical to TRBD1. The trim removed 5 bases at V and 0 bases at J, leaving 7 bases unmatched. CDR1 is MNHNS and CDR2 is SASEGT in the germline V gene. This CDR3 is built from 16 residues. The CDR3 sequence: CASSPRQGSSGNTIYF. Here the CDR3 DNA reads TGTGCCAGCAGTCCCAGACAGGGCTCCTCTGGAAACACCATATATTTT.

In this sample, this clonotype turned up a few times. The chain employs TRBV7-9 and TRBJ2-2; D may be TRBD2 (5 bases). V lost 5 bases and J lost 5, with 9 bases in between. Germline lookup yields CDR1 SEHNR and CDR2 FQNEAQ (reference sequence). This CDR3 has 13 residues. The CDR3: CASSHWETGELFF. The DNA of the CDR3 is TGTGCCAGCAGCCATTGGGAGACCGGGGAGCTGTTTTTT. Complete variable domain (other parts from reference TRBV7-9 and TRBJ2-2): DTGVSQNPRHKITKRGQNVTFRCDPISEHNRLYWYRQTLGQGPEFLTYFQNEAQLEKSRLLSDRFSAERPKGSFSTLEIQRTEQGDSAMYLCASSHWETGELFFGEGSRLTVL.

The chain links TRBV5-1 to TRBJ2-3; 10 bases are a match to TRBD2. The CDR3 has 15 residues. Trimming took 3 bases from V and 6 from J; bases not matched to a gene: 7. The germline V gene encodes CDR1 SGHRS and CDR2 YFSETQ. CDR3 residues: CASSSSGRASDTQYF. CDR3 nucleotide sequence: TGCGCCAGCAGCTCGAGCGGGAGGGCCTCGGATACGCAGTATTTT.

This clonotype was seen only a few times. CDR3 nucleotide sequence: TGTGCCAGCAGGACCCGGCCTAGCGGACCCTACGAGCAGTACTTC. Amino acid sequence: CASRTRPSGPYEQYF. The chain recombines TRBV27 with TRBJ2-7, with TRBD2 identical over 7 bases. The CDR3 contains 15 residues. Germline CDR1 reads MNHEY; CDR2 reads SMNVEV (reference sequence). J lost 2 bases, V lost 6 bases, and 10 bases had no gene match.

This clonotype was detected ten times or more. The CDR3 protein is CSVDRAGGPTYEQYF. As DNA, the CDR3 is TGCAGCGTTGATCGGGCGGGAGGCCCAACCTACGAGCAGTACTTC. V is TRBV29-1 and J is TRBJ2-7; 8 bases map to TRBD2. Looked up from germline, CDR1 is SQVTM and CDR2 is ANQGSEA. This CDR3 has 15 amino acids. Germline trimming cut 3 bases from V and 2 bases from J; bases unmatched to any gene: 9.

Concerning this clonotype itself: At one end the junction does not follow the germline gene, possibly because of a read error. V gene TRBV3-1 combines with J gene TRBJ1-1; no definite D call. Per the germline V gene, CDR1 is LGHDT and CDR2 is YNNKEL (reference sequence). The CDR3 loop spans 17 amino acids. CDR3 protein: CASSQDLLYGGNAEAFF. The CDR3 DNA is TGTGCCAGCAGCCAAGATCTCCTTTATGGAGGGAACGCTGAAGCTTTCTTT.

The CDR3 loop reads CASSYSSQGHYNEQFF. DNA for the CDR3: TGTGCCAGCAGTTACTCGTCCCAGGGGCACTACAATGAGCAGTTCTTC. V usage is TRBV6-5 and J usage is TRBJ2-1, with D perhaps matching TRBD1 (6 bases). CDR3 length equals 16 residues. V was trimmed by 0 bases and J by 3 bases, leaving 12 bases between them. Germline assignment: CDR1 MNHEY and CDR2 SVGAGI.

This chain connects TRBV12-3 or TRBV12-4 to TRBJ2-7, with D perhaps assigned TRBD1 or TRBD2 (5 bases each). The CDR3 has 16 amino acids. V was cut by 1 base and J by 8 bases, with 21 bases left in between. The DNA for the CDR3 is TGTGCCAGCAGTTTAGGCCCCTCGCGGACTCCAGGGAAGCAGTACTTC. Encoded protein: CASSLGPSRTPGKQYF.

The V call is TRBV24-1, the J call TRBJ2-4; 9 bases match TRBD1. V was clipped by 6 bases and J by 8 bases; unmatched bases: 7. The CDR3 consists of 14 residues. The V gene's germline CDR1 is KGHDR and CDR2 SFDVKD. The CDR3 coding sequence is TGTGCCACCAGTAATCCGGGACAGGGTGACATTCAGTACTTC. Translation gives CATSNPGQGDIQYF.

V is TRBV7-3 and J is TRBJ2-3; D unresolved. Germline CDR1 is SGHTA and CDR2 is FQGTGA. CDR3 length equals 15 residues. Between the trimmed V and J ends, which lost 5 bases and 0 bases, there was a span of 12 bases. The DNA of the CDR3 is TGTGCCAGCAGCCACGACGCGATCAGCACAGATACGCAGTATTTT. Amino acids: CASSHDAISTDTQYF.

This clonotype came up a few times. The chain joins TRBV9 to TRBJ2-6; D possibly uses TRBD1 or TRBD2 (5 bases each). Germline-derived CDR1 and CDR2 are SGDLS and YYNGEE. Trimming shortened V by 3 bases and J by 1 base, and 14 bases separated the two germline ends. The CDR3 covers 17 residues. The CDR3 bases are TGTGCCAGCAGCGGGGACCGCTATTTATCTGGGGCCAACGTCCTGACTTTC. It yields the protein CASSGDRYLSGANVLTF.

In this sample, this clonotype turned up a few times. The chain joins TRBV6-6 to TRBJ2-2; D is possibly TRBD1 or TRBD2 (5 bases each). The CDR3 extends over 13 amino acids. The germline V gene encodes CDR1 MNHNY and CDR2 SVGAGI (reference sequence). With 11 bases removed from V and 0 bases from J, the gap between germline ends came to 10 bases. CDR3 protein: CAGTDTNTGELFF. The CDR3 DNA follows: TGTGCCGGGACGGATACGAACACCGGGGAGCTGTTTTTT.

This clonotype was counted a few times. V and J are TRBV3-1 and TRBJ2-5; D gene unclear. Trimming stripped 1 base from V and 1 base from J, with 10 bases between. CDR3 size: 15 residues. Looked up from germline, CDR1 is LGHDT and CDR2 is YNNKEL (reference sequence). CDR3 nucleotide sequence: TGTGCCAGCAGCCAAGTGGCAGCGCTCCAAGAGACCCAGTACTTC. It is translated as CASSQVAALQETQYF.

DNA for the CDR3: TGCAGTGCTGGTTTAATGACTAGACCCTCCTACGAGCAGTACTTC. Encoded protein: CSAGLMTRPSYEQYF. The chain combines TRBV20-1 with TRBJ2-7, with a possible D match to TRBD2 (6 bases). Germline values: CDR1 DFQATT, CDR2 SNEGSKA (reference sequence). V was clipped by 5 bases and J by 0 bases, with 17 bases between them. The CDR3 is 15 residues long.

The chain is built from TRBV5-1 and TRBJ2-1, with TRBD2 identical over 10 bases. The CDR3 contains 18 residues. J was trimmed by 4 bases and V by 1 base; bases with no gene match: 11. Per the germline V gene, CDR1 is SGHRS and CDR2 is YFSETQ. This chain's CDR3 is CASSLKGVLAGEYNEQFF. The CDR3 bases are TGCGCCAGCAGCTTGAAGGGGGTCCTAGCGGGAGAGTACAATGAGCAGTTCTTC.

J is TRBJ1-5 and V is TRBV20-1; 8 nucleotides line up with TRBD1. V was pared by 8 bases and J by 7 bases, with 13 bases of the junction left unmatched. The CDR3 sequence is 14 residues long. Germline CDR1 and CDR2: DFQATT and SNEGSKA (reference sequence). CDR3 DNA sequence: TGCAGTTCTTTTACGGGACAGGCAATGCAGCCCCAGCATTTT. It specifies CSSFTGQAMQPQHF.

This clonotype was observed a handful of times. The chain uses TRBV6-5 and TRBJ2-7; D assignment may be TRBD1 or TRBD2 (5 bases each). Trimming cost V 0 bases and J 2 bases, with 14 bases left between them. CDR3 size: 16 residues. Germline V gene data show CDR1 as MNHEY and CDR2 as SVGAGI. The CDR3 spells CASSYSRGGNTYEQYF. As DNA, the CDR3 is TGTGCCAGCAGTTACTCGAGGGGTGGGAACACCTACGAGCAGTACTTC.

The chain combines TRBV30 with TRBJ2-1; 8 bases are a match to TRBD2. Trimming at V came to 4 bases and at J to 3 bases, leaving 8 bases not matched to a gene. Germline V lookup: CDR1 GTSNPN, CDR2 SVGIG (reference sequence). The CDR3 extends over 15 amino acids. Here the CDR3 DNA reads TGTGCCTGGACCCGGGGGGGGCTAGTCTACAATGAGCAGTTCTTC. Translating it yields CAWTRGGLVYNEQFF.